A few counts support the clone carrying this TCR beta chain. Its antigen remains unidentified. The entry originates in a study of T-cell memory formation after mild COVID-19. Study-wide results and caveats: The CD4+ clones that contracted clustered mainly within CM and EM, and the CD8+ clones concentrated in EMRA. The study detected some responding clones in pre-infection memory, suggesting cross-reactive memory joined. The authors left the SARS-CoV-2 specificity of second-wave clones peaking on day 37 unconfirmed.

Trimming shortened V by 6 bases and J by 8 bases, and 17 bases separated the two germline ends. The CDR3 is 12 residues long. The germline V gene has CDR1 DFQATT and CDR2 SNEGSKA (reference sequence). It was 5'RACE with constant-segment primers that produced the TCR alpha and TCR beta cDNA libraries, which carried sample barcodes and UMIs. Via MiXCR, TCRdb re-called the 5' RACE reads, giving one row per CDR3 protein. The sample shows about 57,000 distinct CDR3 sequences, about 12% of them seen only once. The clonotype was recovered from a man aged 18 to 30 who had mild COVID-19 (a few samples of this study predate the infection). Cell type and time point are not known. The sequenced material came from PBMCs or a T cell subset sorted from them (not recorded which). The chain joins TRBV20-1 to TRBJ2-7; D is ambiguous. This CDR3 reads CSARNRRTQQYF. In DNA, the CDR3 is TGCAGTGCCAGGAACAGAAGAACTCAGCAGTACTTC.